The 24 T cell receptor beta chains listed next were all sequenced from one sample in a study of T cells in Graves' hyperthyroidism and ophthalmopathy. RNA transcripts served as the template for amplifying TCR beta CDR3 regions. Using the HTBI primer set, a first-round RT-PCR was run on the TCR CDR3. Each CDR3 protein gets one entry after TCRdb re-called the multiplex PCR reads with MiXCR. The sample has some 500,000 distinct CDR3 sequences, roughly an eighth seen once. Sample: blood. These receptors were taken from a woman younger than 35 with Graves' hyperthyroidism.

This clonotype came up many times. V is TRBV11-1 and J is TRBJ1-1; 7 bases fit TRBD1. Trimming took 3 bases from V and 4 from J; bases not matched to a gene: 8. CDR1 and CDR2 from the germline V gene are SGHAT and FQDESV (reference sequence). This CDR3 comprises 15 residues. The CDR3 DNA sequence: TGTGCCAGCAGCTTGACAGGGAGCGGGAGCACTGAAGCTTTCTTT. The encoded protein is CASSLTGSGSTEAFF.

This clonotype was seen more than once but under ten times. The V and J genes are TRBV2 and TRBJ1-2, with TRBD1 as a possible D gene (5 bases). V was shortened by 5 bases and J by 2 bases, with 24 bases between the two germline ends. This CDR3 is built from 18 residues. Looked up from germline, CDR1 is SNHLY and CDR2 is FYNNEI. CDR3 sequence: CASSPILSRRGSNYGYTF. CDR3 sequence (DNA): TGTGCCAGCAGTCCTATCCTTTCGCGGCGGGGCTCGAACTATGGCTACACCTTC.

This clonotype was detected many times. The rearrangement joins TRBV12-3 or TRBV12-4 to TRBJ1-5; D call uncertain. The ends were cut back, 6 bases at V and 4 bases at J, with 13 bases in the middle. This CDR3 region has 14 residues. Here the CDR3 DNA reads TGTGCCAGCAGCAACAGAGACTATAATCAGCCCCAGCATTTT. Translation gives CASSNRDYNQPQHF.

This clonotype was detected once. Given a much more abundant clone one base away, this may be a read error. V gene TRBV12-3 or TRBV12-4 combines with J gene TRBJ2-7; D uncertain. V lost 7 bases to trimming and J lost 0 bases, with 10 bases between them. This CDR3 is built from 13 residues. The CDR3 DNA follows: TGTGCCAGCACCCGATTCAACTCCTACGAGCAGTACGTC. Translation gives CASTRFNSYEQYV.

This clonotype came up many times. The chain has TRBV6-1 and TRBJ1-1; possible D gene TRBD1, 5 bases. With 5 bases removed from V and 4 bases from J, the gap between germline ends came to 17 bases. The CDR3 runs 15 residues. In germline, CDR1 is MNHNS, CDR2 SASEGT. CDR3 sequence reads: CASSNQAGMVTEAFF. The CDR3 nucleotides are TGTGCCAGCAGTAATCAGGCAGGGATGGTCACTGAAGCTTTCTTT.

This clonotype was seen only a few times. The chain couples TRBV3-1 to TRBJ1-2; D call uncertain. In germline, CDR1 is LGHDT, CDR2 YNNKEL (reference sequence). This CDR3 is built from 12 residues. The V gene lost 1 base and the J gene lost 8 bases, with 8 bases spanning the gap. The CDR3, as DNA: TGTGCCAGCAGCCAAGTCGGTTGGGGCTACACCTTC. This encodes CASSQVGWGYTF.

CDR3 in amino acids: CASSSISGPYNEQFF. CDR3 coding DNA: TGTGCCAGCAGCTCGATTAGCGGCCCCTACAATGAGCAGTTCTTC. The J gene is TRBJ2-1, the V gene TRBV7-3; possibly TRBD2 for D (6 bases). The CDR3 spans 15 residues. V lost 4 bases and J lost 2, with 12 bases in between. Germline CDR1 reads SGHTA; CDR2 reads FQGTGA.

The chain is built from TRBV5-1 and TRBJ1-1; D not certain. V was trimmed by 4 bases and J by 7 bases, leaving 11 bases between them. Germline V lookup: CDR1 SGHRS, CDR2 YFSETQ. The CDR3 contains 12 residues. In nucleotides, the CDR3 is TGCGCCAGCAGCCGAGGAGGGTATGAAGCTTTCTTT. It specifies CASSRGGYEAFF.

This clonotype came up many times. The chain employs TRBV2 and TRBJ2-2, with 8 bases aligning to TRBD1. V lost 0 bases to trimming and J lost 7 bases; unmatched junction nucleotides: 7. There are 16 residues in the CDR3. Germline lookup yields CDR1 SNHLY and CDR2 FYNNEI. The DNA for the CDR3 is TGTGCCAGCAGTGAAGCGCGGGCAGGGGGCCTCGGGGAGCTGTTTTTT. Protein: CASSEARAGGLGELFF.

The rearrangement joins TRBV19 to TRBJ2-5, with a tentative D call TRBD1 (6 bases). The V end lost 3 bases, the J end lost 2 bases, and 13 bases lay between the germline ends. The CDR3 runs 15 residues. Per germline, CDR1 LNHDA and CDR2 SQIVND (reference sequence). The CDR3 sequence: CASSISRGEQETQYF. In DNA, the CDR3 is TGTGCCAGTAGTATTAGCAGGGGAGAGCAAGAGACCCAGTACTTC. The full variable domain, with the rest looked up from reference TRBV19 and TRBJ2-5, is DGGITQSPKYLFRKEGQNVTLSCEQNLNHDAMYWYRQDPGQGLRLIYYSQIVNDFQKGDIAEGYSVSREKKESFPLTVTSAQKNPTAFYLCASSISRGEQETQYFGPGTRLLVL.

In its sample, this clonotype was seen a few times. The chain is built from TRBV9 and TRBJ1-1; D perhaps matches TRBD1 (5 bases). The CDR3 extends over 15 amino acids. CDR1 and CDR2 (germline): SGDLS, YYNGEE. V lost 4 bases to trimming and J lost 5 bases, with 18 bases between them. CDR3 sequence: CASSPRLEGATEAFF. The CDR3 bases are TGTGCCAGCAGCCCAAGGTTGGAAGGGGCGACTGAAGCTTTCTTT.

This clonotype was counted a few times. This rearrangement joins TRBV9 to TRBJ2-1, with D possibly being TRBD2 (6 bases). The CDR3 extends over 15 amino acids. V was trimmed by 0 bases and J by 5 bases, leaving 12 bases between them. Germline CDR1 reads SGDLS; CDR2 reads YYNGEE. CDR3 in DNA: TGTGCCAGCAGCGTAGGAAGGACTACTAACAATGAGCAGTTCTTC. Its translation is CASSVGRTTNNEQFF.

In its sample, this clonotype was seen many times. The V and J genes are TRBV15 and TRBJ1-5, with D perhaps TRBD1 (6 bases). The CDR3 contains 14 residues. Trimming left V 0 bases short and J 9 bases short, with 12 bases between. Germline CDR1 and CDR2: LNHNV and YYDKDF (reference sequence). CDR3 in amino acids: CATSRDRGARPQHF. The DNA of the CDR3 is TGTGCCACCAGCAGAGATCGGGGGGCTCGGCCCCAGCATTTT.

The V and J genes are TRBV6-1 and TRBJ2-1, with D possibly matching TRBD1 (5 bases). V was clipped by 3 bases and J by 15 bases, with 15 bases between them. This CDR3 contains 12 residues. Germline V gene lookup returns CDR1 MNHNS and CDR2 SASEGT. CDR3 residues: CASSESEPQGFF. CDR3 bases: TGTGCCAGCAGTGAGTCCGAACCCCAGGGGTTCTTC.

The rearrangement uses TRBV4-1 and TRBJ2-7; 8 nucleotides agree with TRBD2. CDR1 and CDR2 (germline): MGHRA, YSYEKL. This CDR3 spans 15 amino acids. V lost 0 bases, J lost 3 bases, and 4 bases stayed unmatched. The CDR3 nucleotides are TGCGCCAGCAGCCAAGAAGGACTAGCTAACTACGAGCAGTACGTC. Protein product: CASSQEGLANYEQYV.

In its sample, this clonotype was seen a few times. This rearrangement joins TRBV19 to TRBJ2-7; D perhaps matches TRBD1 (5 bases). V gave up 1 base and J gave up 2 bases, with 12 bases separating them. This CDR3 is built from 15 residues. Germline V gene data show CDR1 as LNHDA and CDR2 as SQIVND (reference sequence). The CDR3 here is CASSIAGYVTYEQYF. The CDR3 DNA reads as TGTGCCAGTAGTATAGCAGGGTACGTCACCTACGAGCAGTACTTC.

V is TRBV13 and J is TRBJ2-7; D unresolved. CDR1 PRHDT and CDR2 FYEKMQ come from the germline V gene (reference sequence). The CDR3 consists of 14 residues. V lost 0 bases and J 8 bases, leaving 14 bases between the germline ends. DNA for the CDR3: TGTGCCAGCAGCTTAGGATCGACCCGAGGCCAGCAGTACGTC. Amino acids: CASSLGSTRGQQYV.

This clonotype was observed many times. The chain combines TRBV6-1 with TRBJ1-5; D may be TRBD1 (6 bases). In germline, CDR1 is MNHNS, CDR2 SASEGT. Trimming took off 2 bases at V and 0 bases at J, with 23 bases between the two ends. The CDR3 runs to 20 residues. The CDR3 spells CASSEKGAPGAKNSNQPQHF. The CDR3 DNA is TGTGCCAGCAGTGAAAAAGGGGCGCCAGGGGCTAAGAATAGCAATCAGCCCCAGCATTTT.

The chain employs TRBV18 and TRBJ2-7; 9 bases are a match to TRBD1. CDR1 and CDR2 (germline): KGHSH, LQKENI. The CDR3 sequence is 15 residues long. V was pared by 1 base and J by 9 bases, with 10 bases of the junction left unmatched. CDR3 protein: CASSPQGDRVIGQYV. CDR3 sequence (DNA): TGTGCCAGCTCACCACAGGGGGACAGGGTAATTGGGCAGTACGTC.

There are many counts of this clonotype. The genes are TRBV3-1 and TRBJ1-5, with D hard to call. Per the germline V gene, CDR1 is LGHDT and CDR2 is YNNKEL (reference sequence). V was trimmed by 1 base and J by 7 bases, leaving 8 bases between them. The CDR3 length is 13 residues. The CDR3 loop reads CASSQGGGQPQHF. The CDR3, as DNA: TGTGCCAGCAGCCAAGGGGGTGGCCAGCCCCAGCATTTT.

This clonotype was detected many times. The chain has TRBV2 and TRBJ2-5, with 10 positions matching TRBD2. V shed 6 bases, J shed 2 bases, and the junction held 6 bases outside the gene matches. Germline V gives CDR1 SNHLY, CDR2 FYNNEI. The CDR3 runs to 15 residues. The CDR3 loop is CASRPVAGGQETQYF. The DNA of the CDR3 is TGTGCCAGCAGACCCGTAGCGGGGGGACAAGAGACCCAGTACTTC.

This clonotype was counted many times. The chain carries TRBV12-3 or TRBV12-4 and TRBJ1-5; D unclear. Trimming pared 7 bases from V and 5 bases from J, leaving 15 bases between. The CDR3 runs to 14 residues. In DNA form, the CDR3 reads TGTGCCAGCACCTTAGGGAACGGGTATCAGCCCCAGCATTTT. It yields the protein CASTLGNGYQPQHF.

This clonotype was observed at least ten times. The CDR3 here is CASTQGGPLNTEAFF. The CDR3 nucleotides are TGTGCCAGCACCCAAGGCGGCCCGTTGAACACTGAAGCTTTCTTT. J is TRBJ1-1 and V is TRBV6-1, with unresolved D. This CDR3 is built from 15 residues. With 7 bases removed from V and 0 bases from J, the gap between germline ends came to 15 bases. Germline CDR1 and CDR2: MNHNS and SASEGT.

This chain joins TRBV30 and TRBJ1-6, with 10 bases fitting TRBD1. The CDR3 sequence is 15 residues long. J was trimmed by 10 bases and V by 2 bases; bases with no gene match: 8. Germline-derived CDR1 and CDR2 are GTSNPN and SVGIG (reference sequence). The CDR3 coding sequence is TGTGCCTGGAGTCCGGGACAGGGGATCTGGTCACCCCTCCACTTT. Translating gives CAWSPGQGIWSPLHF.